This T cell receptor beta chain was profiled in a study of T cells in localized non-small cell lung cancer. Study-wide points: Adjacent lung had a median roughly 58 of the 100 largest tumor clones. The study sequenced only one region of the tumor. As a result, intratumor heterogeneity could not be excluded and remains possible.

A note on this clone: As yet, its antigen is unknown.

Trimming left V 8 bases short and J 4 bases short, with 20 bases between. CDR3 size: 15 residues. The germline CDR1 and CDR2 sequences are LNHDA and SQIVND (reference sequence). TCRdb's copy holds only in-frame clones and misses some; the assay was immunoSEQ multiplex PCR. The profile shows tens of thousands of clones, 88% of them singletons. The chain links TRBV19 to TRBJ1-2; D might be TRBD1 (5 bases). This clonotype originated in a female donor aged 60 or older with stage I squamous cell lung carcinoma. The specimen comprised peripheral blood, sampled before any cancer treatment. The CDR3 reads CASHMGRGGGYGYTF. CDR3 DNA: TGTGCCAGTCATATGGGGAGGGGAGGAGGCTATGGCTACACCTTC.